The next 3 T cell receptor beta chains were all read from a single sample in a study of blood T cell repertoires in COVID-19. TCRdb keeps only in-frame clones here, not all; method: immunoSEQ multiplex PCR. Among about 95,000 clones, roughly 80% were seen once, and the ten largest hold around a quarter. Sequenced: peripheral blood. The receptors originated from a man older than 75 with active or convalescent COVID-19.

V is TRBV2 and J is TRBJ1-5; 7 bases match TRBD1. Germline CDR1 reads SNHLY; CDR2 reads FYNNEI. J was trimmed by 3 bases and V by 8 bases; bases with no gene match: 7. The CDR3 is 14 residues long. Written as DNA, the CDR3 is TGTGCCAGCGCCCTTGACAGGGTCAATCAGCCCCAGCATTTT. Translation gives CASALDRVNQPQHF.

This clone has only one observation. This sequence joins TRBV21-1 and TRBJ2-7; the D call of TRBD1 is as the table states it, not checked on the DNA. TRBV21-1 is assigned pseudogene status. The CDR3 runs to 13 residues. CDR3 amino acids: CASKGDVNYEQYF. In nucleotides, the CDR3 is TGTGCCAGCAAGGGGGACGTGAACTACGAGCAGTACTTC.

This clone has a single count. This rearrangement joins TRBV19 to TRBJ2-1, with TRBD2 matching 13 bases. Germline CDR1 reads LNHDA; CDR2 reads SQIVND (reference sequence). The CDR3 runs to 18 residues. V shed 7 bases, J shed 4 bases, and the junction held 13 bases outside the gene matches. The CDR3 sequence is CASNIAGTSGASYNEQFF. For the CDR3, the DNA is TGTGCCAGTAATATCGCCGGGACTAGCGGGGCTTCATACAATGAGCAGTTCTTC. The whole variable domain, filled in from reference TRBV19 and TRBJ2-1, reads DGGITQSPKYLFRKEGQNVTLSCEQNLNHDAMYWYRQDPGQGLRLIYYSQIVNDFQKGDIAEGYSVSREKKESFPLTVTSAQKNPTAFYLCASNIAGTSGASYNEQFFGPGTRLTVL.